This T cell receptor (beta chain) was found in a study of cytomegalovirus exposure and HLA in healthy donors. Across the whole study: The 120 validation repertoires were reported in a later analysis to have been generated on the same platform as the approximately 700 first-cohort repertoires.

Method: immunoSEQ multiplex PCR; TCRdb's copy keeps in-frame clones and lacks some. The data show roughly 310,000 clones, 70% to 90% seen once. Germline loops: CDR1 LGHNA, CDR2 YSLEER. The V and J ends lost 2 bases and 2 bases respectively, with 18 bases between them. The CDR3 runs to 17 residues. The specimen sequenced was PBMCs. This clonotype originated in a man aged 25-45 years in good health and CMV-seronegative. This chain links TRBV4-3 with TRBJ1-2; a weak D match, TRBD1 (6 bases). DNA of the CDR3: TGCGCCAGCAGCCAACGGTCGGCAGGGGATATAAACTATGGCTACACCTTC. Its translation is CASSQRSAGDINYGYTF.